This T cell receptor beta chain emerged from a study of CD8 T cells in ankylosing spondylitis. Study results and caveats: A motif in TCR beta, a set of roughly 8 highly homologous variants, appeared characteristic of ankylosing spondylitis blood. There were earlier reports of some motif variants in reactive arthritis synovial fluid and blood.

One entry per CDR3 protein results from TCRdb running MiXCR on the 5' RACE reads. This sample carries a few hundred thousand distinct CDR3 sequences, over 9.5% of them seen once, and the ten largest clones take about a fifth. The V and J ends lost 1 base and 1 base respectively, with 11 bases between them. CDR3 size: 15 residues. Per the germline V gene, CDR1 is SGHRS and CDR2 is YFSETQ. This clonotype has only a few counts. Its antigen is still unknown. This rearrangement joins TRBV5-1 to TRBJ1-1, with D unresolved. Sequencing was performed on blood, either unsorted or a sorted T cell fraction (not recorded which). The receptor was derived from a male donor with ankylosing spondylitis or in good health (not recorded which). CDR3 residues: CASSLRVAENTEAFF. CDR3 DNA sequence: TGCGCCAGCAGCTTGAGGGTGGCAGAGAACACTGAAGCTTTCTTT. The full variable domain, its missing parts supplied by reference TRBV5-1 and TRBJ1-1, is KAGVTQTPRYLIKTRGQQVTLSCSPISGHRSVSWYQQTPGQGLQFLFEYFSETQRNKGNFPGRFSGRQFSNSRSEMNVSTLELGDSALYLCASSLRVAENTEAFFGQGTRLTVV.